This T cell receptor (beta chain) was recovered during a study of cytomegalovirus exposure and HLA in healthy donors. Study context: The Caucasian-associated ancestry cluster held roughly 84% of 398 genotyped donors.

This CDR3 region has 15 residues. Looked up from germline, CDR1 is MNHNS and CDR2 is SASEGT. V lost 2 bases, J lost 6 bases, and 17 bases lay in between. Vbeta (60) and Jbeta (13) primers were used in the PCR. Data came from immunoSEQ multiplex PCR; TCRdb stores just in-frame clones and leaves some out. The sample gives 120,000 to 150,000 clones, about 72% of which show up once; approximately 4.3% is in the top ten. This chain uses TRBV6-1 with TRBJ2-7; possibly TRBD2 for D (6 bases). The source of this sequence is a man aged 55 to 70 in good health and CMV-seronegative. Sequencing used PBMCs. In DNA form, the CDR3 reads TGTGCCAGCAGTGAAATGGCGGGAATCGGAGGCGAGCAGTACTTC. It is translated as CASSEMAGIGGEQYF.